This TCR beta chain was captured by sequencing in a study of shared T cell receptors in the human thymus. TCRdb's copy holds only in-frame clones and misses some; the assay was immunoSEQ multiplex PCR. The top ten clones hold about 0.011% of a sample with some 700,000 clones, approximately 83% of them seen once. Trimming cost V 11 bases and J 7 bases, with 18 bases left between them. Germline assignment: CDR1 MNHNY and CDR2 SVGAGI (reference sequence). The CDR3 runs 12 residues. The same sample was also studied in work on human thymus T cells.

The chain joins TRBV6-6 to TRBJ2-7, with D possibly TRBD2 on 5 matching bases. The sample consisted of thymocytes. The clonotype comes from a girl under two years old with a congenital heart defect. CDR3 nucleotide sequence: TGTGCCGCGGGTGCCGGAATGGGGGAGCAGTACTTC. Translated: CAAGAGMGEQYF.